The T cell receptor beta chain described here comes from a study of molecular identifiers for immune sequencing clone quantification. Looking at the study overall: Replicates involved a five-way split of RNA from around 18,000 or 91,000 naive CD8 cells, with sequencing of four. Study conclusions and caveats: Spiked Jurkat TCR RNA originating from one cell could reportedly be identified amid approximately 950,000 naive cells.

This clonotype occurred a few times. The antigen is not known. TCRdb re-derived calls from the PCR reads in MiXCR, one entry per CDR3 protein. Of about 320,000 distinct CDR3 sequences listed, about 22% are singletons. Between about 19,000 and 1,000,000 sorted cells, with 10%, 30% or 50% RNA, yielded naive CD8 libraries. Naive CD8 T cells underwent sorting with the CD8+CD4-CCR7+CD45RA+ definition. The source is a human donor in good health. Some libraries in this study had Jurkat cell RNA spiked in. Specimen: naive CD8+ T cells from blood, with Jurkat cell RNA spiked in. This sample's subset: FACS-sorted CD8+CD4-CCR7+CD45RA+ naive T cells.

CDR3 bases: TGTGCCAGCAGCTTAGTCCTAGCGGAAGTCTCCTACGAGCAGTACTTC. Amino acid sequence: CASSLVLAEVSYEQYF. The chain uses TRBV7-9 and TRBJ2-7; 7 bases map to TRBD2. In germline, CDR1 is SEHNR, CDR2 FQNEAQ (reference sequence). Trimming at V came to 1 base and at J to 0 bases, leaving 6 bases not matched to a gene. The CDR3 totals 16 residues.